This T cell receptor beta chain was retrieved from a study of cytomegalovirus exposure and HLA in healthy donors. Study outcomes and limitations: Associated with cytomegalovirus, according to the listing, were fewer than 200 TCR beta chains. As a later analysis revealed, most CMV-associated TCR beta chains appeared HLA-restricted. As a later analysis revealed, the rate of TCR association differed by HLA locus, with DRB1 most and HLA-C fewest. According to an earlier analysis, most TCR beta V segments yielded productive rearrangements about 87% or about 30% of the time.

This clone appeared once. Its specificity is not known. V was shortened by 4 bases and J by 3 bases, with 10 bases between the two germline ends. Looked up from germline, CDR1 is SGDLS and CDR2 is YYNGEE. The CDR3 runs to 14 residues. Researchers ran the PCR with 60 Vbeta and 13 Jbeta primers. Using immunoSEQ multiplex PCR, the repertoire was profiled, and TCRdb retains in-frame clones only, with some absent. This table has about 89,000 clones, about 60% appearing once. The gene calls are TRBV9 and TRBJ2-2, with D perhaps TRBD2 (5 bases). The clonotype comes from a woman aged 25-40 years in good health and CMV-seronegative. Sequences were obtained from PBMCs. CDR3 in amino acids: CASSPGVDTGELFF. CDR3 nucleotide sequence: TGTGCCAGCAGCCCCGGGGTCGACACCGGGGAGCTGTTTTTT.